This TCR beta chain was identified during a study of vaccination and CD4 T cells after COVID-19. Turning to the study itself: Six male and four female convalescents took part, two of them Hispanic. Investigators drew the post-COVID samples a median roughly 99 days after diagnosis, with a range of 35 to 161. Findings of the study overall: Convalescent patients' vaccine-specific clones were spike mono-reactive in 304 of 307 cases. The researchers studied relatively few convalescent patients and omitted early post-infection timepoints.

From germline, CDR1 is SGHNT and CDR2 YYREEE (reference sequence). The CDR3 has 13 amino acids. With 4 bases clipped from V and 6 bases from J, the junction kept 3 bases outside the gene matches. The study sequenced cultured CD4+ T cell DNA using the Oncomine TCR Beta short-read assay. TCRdb fed the PCR reads into MiXCR, producing one record per CDR3 protein. This table has roughly 2,700 distinct CDR3 sequences, 15% to 20% appearing once. The sample holds a few counts of this clonotype. The antigen is unknown. As for treatment: roughly 10-day PBMC culture with coronavirus spike peptide pools or control peptides (ViraFEST assay). During the years 2011-2018, before the COVID-19 pandemic, the unexposed donor's CD4+ T cells were collected.

The chain uses TRBV5-4 and TRBJ2-2, with 7 bases lining up with TRBD1. The clonotype originates from a human donor in good health. The sequenced sample consisted of CD4+ T cells from blood, cultured in vitro. CDR3 protein: CASSVDRPGELFF. CDR3 DNA: TGTGCCAGCAGCGTGGACAGGCCCGGGGAGCTGTTTTTT.